These 10 T cell receptor beta chains originate from one sample sequenced in a study of cytomegalovirus exposure and HLA in healthy donors. PCR was performed using 60 Vbeta and 13 Jbeta primers. Some clones are missing from TCRdb's copy, which holds only in-frame ones; the method was immunoSEQ multiplex PCR. This table holds around 80,000 clones, about 78% found once. The sequenced material came from PBMCs. The receptor set was obtained from a man aged 40-50 years in good health and CMV-seronegative.

The J gene is TRBJ2-1, the V gene TRBV6-1; 11 bases are shared with TRBD2. V dropped 5 bases and J dropped 7; count of bases not matched to a gene: 7. This CDR3 has 15 residues. The germline V gene encodes CDR1 MNHNS and CDR2 SASEGT. The DNA for the CDR3 is TGTGCCAGCAGTCAACTAGCGGGAGTGGGTAATGAGCAGTTCTTC. Translated, it gives CASSQLAGVGNEQFF.

The genes are TRBV10-3 and TRBJ2-2; 10 nucleotides line up with TRBD2. Trimming removed 0 bases from V and 7 bases from J; junction bases left unmatched: 2. Germline V gives CDR1 ENHRY, CDR2 SYGVKD. This CDR3 has 15 amino acids. CDR3 region: CAISESLAGNGELFF. The CDR3 bases are TGTGCCATCAGTGAGTCACTAGCGGGAAACGGGGAGCTGTTTTTT.

The chain combines TRBV6-1 with TRBJ1-5; TRBD1 is a possible D gene (6 bases). V lost 4 bases and J lost 5, with 15 bases in between. Germline CDR1 is MNHNS and CDR2 is SASEGT. CDR3 length: 15 amino acids. The CDR3 sequence: CASSGPTGPHQPQHF. CDR3 coding DNA: TGTGCCAGCAGTGGGCCGACAGGACCACATCAGCCCCAGCATTTT.

The CDR3: CASSYGLAESYEQYF. DNA of the CDR3: TGTGCCAGCAGCTACGGACTAGCGGAGTCCTACGAGCAGTACTTC. J is TRBJ2-7 and V is TRBV5-6, with 10 positions matching TRBD2. V shed 3 bases and J 1 base; nucleotides not matched to a gene: 4. Germline V CDR1 and CDR2: SGHDT, YYEEEE. This CDR3 contains 15 residues.

V gene TRBV7-9 combines with J gene TRBJ2-2; D may be TRBD2 (6 bases). The CDR3 is made up of 17 amino acids. The germline V gene encodes CDR1 SEHNR and CDR2 FQNEAQ (reference sequence). V lost 1 base to trimming and J lost 4 bases, with 16 bases between them. The CDR3 nucleotides read TGTGCCAGCAGCTTAGGTCTCGGGGGAGGCGGCACCGGGGAGCTGTTTTTT. This translates into CASSLGLGGGGTGELFF.

The chain uses TRBV29-1 and TRBJ2-1, with 8 bases that match TRBD2. This CDR3 has 14 residues. The ends lost 7 bases at V and 6 bases at J; junction bases unmatched: 11. Looked up from germline, CDR1 is SQVTM and CDR2 is ANQGSEA. CDR3 residues: CSGGGAGAFNEQFF. The CDR3 DNA reads as TGCAGCGGGGGCGGAGCGGGAGCGTTCAATGAGCAGTTCTTC.

The V call is TRBV11-3, the J call TRBJ2-6, with 11 bases identical to TRBD1. The CDR3 covers 17 residues. V trimming: 5 bases; J trimming: 4 bases; junction bases outside the gene matches: 7. Germline lookup yields CDR1 SGHNT and CDR2 YENEEA. CDR3: CASSPGQGARGANVLTF. The CDR3 DNA reads as TGTGCCAGCAGCCCAGGACAGGGGGCGCGCGGGGCCAACGTCCTGACTTTC.

This clone was counted only a few times. The CDR3 here is CATSRATNYGYTF. The CDR3 DNA sequence: TGTGCCACCAGCAGAGCGACAAACTATGGCTACACCTTC. The chain has TRBV15 and TRBJ1-2; no firm D call. Germline V gene lookup returns CDR1 LNHNV and CDR2 YYDKDF (reference sequence). The CDR3 has 13 amino acids. The V end was cut by 1 base, the J end by 2 bases, with 5 bases between.

This clone showed up just a few times. V usage is TRBV29-1 and J usage is TRBJ1-6; D remains unclear. Trimming took 5 bases from V and 0 from J, leaving 11 bases between them. CDR3 length equals 15 residues. CDR1 is SQVTM, CDR2 ANQGSEA, per germline. The CDR3 loop is CSVLAGSSYNSPLHF. CDR3 bases: TGCAGCGTTCTCGCGGGGAGCTCCTATAATTCACCCCTCCACTTT.

This clone has only a few counts. The chain joins TRBV5-1 to TRBJ2-7; 14 nucleotides agree with TRBD2. The CDR3 contains 15 residues. The V segment lost 4 bases and the J segment 5 bases; nucleotides outside the gene matches: 5. Germline assignment: CDR1 SGHRS and CDR2 YFSETQ. This chain's CDR3 is CASSAGLAGVDEQYF. The DNA for the CDR3 is TGCGCCAGCAGCGCGGGACTAGCGGGAGTGGACGAGCAGTACTTC.